This T cell receptor beta chain appears in the sequencing data of a study of cytomegalovirus exposure and HLA in healthy donors. Study at large: About 84% of 398 genotyped donors fell in the Caucasian-associated ancestry cluster. Study-wide findings and caveats: Reported results showed that the classifier diagnosed cytomegalovirus status with high specificity and sensitivity. Usually a TCR sequence was rare, but some public TCRs were found in many donors.

60 Vbeta and 13 Jbeta primers were used in PCR. TCRdb's table, derived via immunoSEQ multiplex PCR, lists solely in-frame clones and lacks some. The sample gives some 140,000 clones, roughly three quarters of which show up once; 2% to 2.5% is in the top ten. A word on this clone: The antigen is unknown.

Germline trimming cut 4 bases from V and 0 bases from J; bases unmatched to any gene: 13. This CDR3 has 19 residues. CDR1 and CDR2 (germline): WSHSY, SAAADI. The chain links TRBV10-2 to TRBJ2-7, with 12 bases aligning to TRBD2. Sequencing input: PBMCs. The clonotype originates from a man between 25 and 39 years old in good health and CMV-seronegative. The CDR3, as DNA: TGCGCCAGCAGTGGACTCCAGGGGTGGACTAGCGGGGACTCCTACGAGCAGTACTTC. It yields the protein CASSGLQGWTSGDSYEQYF.